This T cell receptor beta chain was obtained from a study of blood T cells in healthy people across ages. Study as a whole: The template switching approach captured approximately one barcoded beta molecule for every two T cells.

Overall study results and limits: Higher diversity and more naive CD4+ cells were features of long-lived donors, compared to aged donors.

Next came a second PCR, run for about 6 to 11 cycles, which used a sample-barcoded 5' primer along with a J-beta primer mix. From each sample, at least 3 million paired-end reads containing CDR3 were obtained. TCRdb re-analysed the 5' RACE reads in MiXCR, keeping a single row per CDR3 protein. Among roughly 1.5 million distinct CDR3 sequences, approximately 39% were seen once, and the ten largest hold around 4%. This clonotype has a count of ten or more. Its matching antigen is unknown. Germline V gene data show CDR1 as SGHTA and CDR2 as FQGNSA. V dropped 5 bases and J dropped 4; count of bases not matched to a gene: 9. CDR3 length: 16 amino acids.

The sequenced sample consisted of blood. V gene TRBV7-2 combines with J gene TRBJ2-1; TRBD2 matches 9 bases. The TCR sequence derives from a woman under 30 in good health. For the CDR3, the DNA is TGTGCCAGCAGCCCGTTTGCGGGAGGGGCTTACAATGAGCAGTTCTTC. Translation: CASSPFAGGAYNEQFF.